This T cell receptor (beta chain) was retrieved from a study of CD8 T cells in ankylosing spondylitis. There are a few counts of this clonotype. Its antigen remains unidentified. From the 5' RACE reads, TCRdb called clonotypes with MiXCR, one entry per CDR3 protein. The sample carries under 450,000 distinct CDR3 sequences, over 15% recorded once. Overall study findings and caveats: Characteristic, it appeared, of ankylosing spondylitis blood was a TCR beta motif of eight highly homologous variants.

CDR3 length: 15 residues. Trimming removed 0 bases from V and 7 bases from J; junction bases left unmatched: 6. Germline CDR1 SGHRS, CDR2 YFSETQ. V is TRBV5-1 and J is TRBJ2-7, with 11 positions matching TRBD2. This clonotype originated in a male donor with ankylosing spondylitis. Input material: blood, either unsorted or a sorted T cell fraction (not recorded which). Written as DNA, the CDR3 is TGCGCCAGCAGCTTGGTAGCGGGAGGGCCGGGTGAGCAGTACTTC. The encoded protein is CASSLVAGGPGEQYF.